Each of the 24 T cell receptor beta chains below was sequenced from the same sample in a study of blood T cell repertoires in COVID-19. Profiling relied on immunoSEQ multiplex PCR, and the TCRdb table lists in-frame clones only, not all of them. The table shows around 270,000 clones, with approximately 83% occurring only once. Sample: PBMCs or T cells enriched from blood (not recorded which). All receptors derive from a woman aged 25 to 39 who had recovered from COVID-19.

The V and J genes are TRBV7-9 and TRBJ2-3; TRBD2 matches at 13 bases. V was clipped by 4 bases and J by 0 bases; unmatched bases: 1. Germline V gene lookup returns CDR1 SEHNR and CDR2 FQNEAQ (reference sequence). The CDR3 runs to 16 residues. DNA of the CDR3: TGTGCCAGCAGCTGGGGACTAGCGGGAAGCACAGATACGCAGTATTTT. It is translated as CASSWGLAGSTDTQYF.

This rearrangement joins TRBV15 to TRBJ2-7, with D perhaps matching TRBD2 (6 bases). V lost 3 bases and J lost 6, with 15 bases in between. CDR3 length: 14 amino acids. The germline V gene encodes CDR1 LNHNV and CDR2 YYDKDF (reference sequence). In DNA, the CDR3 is TGTGCCACCAGCAGGGCAATGGGGGGTTCCGAGCAGTACTTC. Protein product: CATSRAMGGSEQYF.

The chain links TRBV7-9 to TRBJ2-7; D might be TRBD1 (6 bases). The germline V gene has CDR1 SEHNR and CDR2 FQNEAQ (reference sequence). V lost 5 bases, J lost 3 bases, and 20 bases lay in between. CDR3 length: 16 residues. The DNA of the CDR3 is TGTGCCAGCAGCCCCAATACAGGGCGTACTATCTACGAGCAGTACTTC. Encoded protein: CASSPNTGRTIYEQYF.

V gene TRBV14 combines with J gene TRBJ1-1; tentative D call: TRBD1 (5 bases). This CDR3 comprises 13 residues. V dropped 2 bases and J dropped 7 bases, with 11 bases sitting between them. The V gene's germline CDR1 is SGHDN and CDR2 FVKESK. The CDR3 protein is CASSQNSDIEAFF. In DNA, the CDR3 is TGTGCCAGCAGCCAAAATTCGGACATTGAAGCTTTCTTT.

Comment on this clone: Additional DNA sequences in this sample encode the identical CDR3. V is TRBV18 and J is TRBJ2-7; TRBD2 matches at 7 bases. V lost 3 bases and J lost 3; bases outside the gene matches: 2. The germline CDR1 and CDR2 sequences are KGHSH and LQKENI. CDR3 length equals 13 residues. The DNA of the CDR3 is TGTGCCAGCTCACCGGGGAGGGACTACGAGCAGTACTTC. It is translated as CASSPGRDYEQYF.

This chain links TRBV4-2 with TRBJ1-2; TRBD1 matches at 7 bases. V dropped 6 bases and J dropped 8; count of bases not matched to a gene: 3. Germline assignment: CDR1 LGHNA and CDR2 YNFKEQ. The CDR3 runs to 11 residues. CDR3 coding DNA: TGTGCCAGCAGACAGGGGAGAGGCTACACCTTC. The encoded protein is CASRQGRGYTF.

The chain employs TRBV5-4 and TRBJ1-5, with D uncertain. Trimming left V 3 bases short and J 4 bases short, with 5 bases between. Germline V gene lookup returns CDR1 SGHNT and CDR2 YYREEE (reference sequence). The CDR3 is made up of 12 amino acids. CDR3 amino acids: CASSSPNQPQHF. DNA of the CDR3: TGTGCCAGCAGCTCCCCTAATCAGCCCCAGCATTTT.

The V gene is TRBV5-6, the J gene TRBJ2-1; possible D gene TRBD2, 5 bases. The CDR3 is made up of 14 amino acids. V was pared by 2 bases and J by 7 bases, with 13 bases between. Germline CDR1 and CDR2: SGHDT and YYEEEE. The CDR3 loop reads CASSLDPRGNEQFF. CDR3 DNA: TGTGCCAGCAGCTTAGACCCCCGGGGAAATGAGCAGTTCTTC.

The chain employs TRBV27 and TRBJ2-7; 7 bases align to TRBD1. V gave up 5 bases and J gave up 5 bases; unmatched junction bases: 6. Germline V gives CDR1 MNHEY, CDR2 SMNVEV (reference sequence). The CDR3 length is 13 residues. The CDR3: CASSDTGVHEQYF. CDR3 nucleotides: TGTGCCAGCAGTGACACAGGGGTCCACGAGCAGTACTTC.

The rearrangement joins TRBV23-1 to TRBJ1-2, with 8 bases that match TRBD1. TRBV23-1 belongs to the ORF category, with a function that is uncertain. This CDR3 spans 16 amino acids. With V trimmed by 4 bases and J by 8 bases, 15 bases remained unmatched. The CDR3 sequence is CASSPCVWGTGAGYTF. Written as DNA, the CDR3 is TGCGCCAGCAGTCCCTGCGTGTGGGGGACAGGAGCGGGCTACACCTTC.

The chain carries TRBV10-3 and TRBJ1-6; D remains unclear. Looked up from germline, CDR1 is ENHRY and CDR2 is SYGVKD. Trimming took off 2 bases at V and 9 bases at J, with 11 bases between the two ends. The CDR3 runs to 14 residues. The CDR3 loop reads CAISETSYGSPLHF. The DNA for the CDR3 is TGTGCCATCAGTGAGACCTCCTACGGTTCACCCCTCCACTTT.

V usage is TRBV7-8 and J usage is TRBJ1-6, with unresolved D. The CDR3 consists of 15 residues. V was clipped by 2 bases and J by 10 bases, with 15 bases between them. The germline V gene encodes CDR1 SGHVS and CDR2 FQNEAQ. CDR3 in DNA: TGTGCCAGCAGCTTAATCGCGGGGAATGAATCACCCCTCCACTTT. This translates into CASSLIAGNESPLHF.

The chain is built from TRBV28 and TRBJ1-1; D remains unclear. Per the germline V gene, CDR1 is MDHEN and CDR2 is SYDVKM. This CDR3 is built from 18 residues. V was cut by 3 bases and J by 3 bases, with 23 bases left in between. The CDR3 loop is CASSFGTSGVQWDTEAFF. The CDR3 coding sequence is TGTGCCAGCAGTTTCGGAACCTCGGGTGTCCAGTGGGACACTGAAGCTTTCTTT.

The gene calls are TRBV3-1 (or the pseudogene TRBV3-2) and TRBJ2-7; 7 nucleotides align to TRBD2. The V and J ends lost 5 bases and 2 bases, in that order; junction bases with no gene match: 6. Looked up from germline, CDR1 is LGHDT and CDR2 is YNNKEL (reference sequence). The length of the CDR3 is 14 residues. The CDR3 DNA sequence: TGTGCCAGCAGCATCCAGCGGGGCCCCTACGAGCAGTACTTC. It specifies CASSIQRGPYEQYF.

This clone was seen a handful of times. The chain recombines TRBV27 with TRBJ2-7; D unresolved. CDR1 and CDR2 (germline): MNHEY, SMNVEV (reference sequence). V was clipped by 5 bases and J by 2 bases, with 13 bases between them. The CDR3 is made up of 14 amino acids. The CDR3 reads CASSPHSGPYEQYF. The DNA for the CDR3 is TGTGCCAGCAGTCCGCACTCTGGGCCCTACGAGCAGTACTTC.

CDR3 in DNA: TGTGCCAGCAGCATCGGACAGGCCTCTGGAAACACCATATATTTT. Translating it yields CASSIGQASGNTIYF. The chain is built from TRBV5-4 and TRBJ1-3; 7 bases line up with TRBD1. The CDR3 sequence is 15 residues long. The germline V gene encodes CDR1 SGHNT and CDR2 YYREEE (reference sequence). The trim removed 4 bases at V and 0 bases at J, leaving 4 bases unmatched.

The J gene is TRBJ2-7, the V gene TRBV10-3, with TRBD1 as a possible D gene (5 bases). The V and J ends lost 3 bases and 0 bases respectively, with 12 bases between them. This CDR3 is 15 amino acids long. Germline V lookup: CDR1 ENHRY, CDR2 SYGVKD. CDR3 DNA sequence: TGTGCCATCAGTGATTCCGACAGAAGCTCCTACGAGCAGTACTTC. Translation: CAISDSDRSSYEQYF.

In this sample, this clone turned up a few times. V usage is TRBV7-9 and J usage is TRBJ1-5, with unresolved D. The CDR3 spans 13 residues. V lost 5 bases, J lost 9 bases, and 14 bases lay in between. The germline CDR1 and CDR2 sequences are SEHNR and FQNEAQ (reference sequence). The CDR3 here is CASSVNGGWPQHF. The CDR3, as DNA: TGTGCCAGCAGCGTTAATGGAGGGTGGCCCCAGCATTTT.

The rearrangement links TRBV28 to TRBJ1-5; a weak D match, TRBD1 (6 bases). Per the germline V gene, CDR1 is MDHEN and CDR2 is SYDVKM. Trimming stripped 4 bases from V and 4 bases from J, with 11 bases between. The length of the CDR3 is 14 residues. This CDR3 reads CASSSGTHNQPQHF. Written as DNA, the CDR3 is TGTGCCAGCAGTTCCGGGACACATAATCAGCCCCAGCATTTT. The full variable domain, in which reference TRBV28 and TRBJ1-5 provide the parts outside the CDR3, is DVKVTQSSRYLVKRTGEKVFLECVQDMDHENMFWYRQDPGLGLRLIYFSYDVKMKEKGDIPEGYSVSREKKERFSLILESASTNQTSMYLCASSSGTHNQPQHFGDGTRLSIL.

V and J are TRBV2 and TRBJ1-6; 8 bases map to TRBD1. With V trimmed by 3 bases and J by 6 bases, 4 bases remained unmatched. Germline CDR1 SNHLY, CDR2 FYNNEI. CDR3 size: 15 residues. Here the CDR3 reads CASSDDRGGNSPLHF. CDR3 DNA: TGTGCCAGCAGTGACGACAGGGGCGGTAATTCACCCCTCCACTTT.

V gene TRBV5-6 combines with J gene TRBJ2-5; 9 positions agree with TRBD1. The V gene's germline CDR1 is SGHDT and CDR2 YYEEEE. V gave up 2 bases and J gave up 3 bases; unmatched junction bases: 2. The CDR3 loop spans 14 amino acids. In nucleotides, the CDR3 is TGTGCCAGCAGCTTACAGGGGGCTGAAGAGACCCAGTACTTC. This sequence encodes CASSLQGAEETQYF.

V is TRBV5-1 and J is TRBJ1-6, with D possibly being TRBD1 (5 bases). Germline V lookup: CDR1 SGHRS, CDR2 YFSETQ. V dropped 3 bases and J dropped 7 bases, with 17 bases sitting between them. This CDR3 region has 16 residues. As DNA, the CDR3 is TGCGCCAGCAGCTCCAATGGGGCCCCCGGCAATTCACCCCTCCACTTT. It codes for CASSSNGAPGNSPLHF.

CDR3 sequence reads: CASSLAGQAANYGYTF. The CDR3 coding sequence is TGTGCCAGCAGTTTAGCTGGTCAGGCAGCTAACTATGGCTACACCTTC. The J gene is TRBJ1-2, the V gene TRBV27; D is unclear. This CDR3 spans 16 amino acids. CDR1 and CDR2 from the germline V gene are MNHEY and SMNVEV (reference sequence). The germline V and J ends were trimmed by 2 bases and 0 bases, with 13 bases remaining between them.

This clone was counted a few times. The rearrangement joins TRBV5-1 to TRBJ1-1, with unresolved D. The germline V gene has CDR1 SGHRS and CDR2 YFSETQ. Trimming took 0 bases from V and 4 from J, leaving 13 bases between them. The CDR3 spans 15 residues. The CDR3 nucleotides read TGCGCCAGCAGCTTGGGGGAGCTCGTGGGCACTGAAGCTTTCTTT. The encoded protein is CASSLGELVGTEAFF.